These 23 T cell receptor beta chains came from one sample sequenced in a study of blood T cell repertoires in COVID-19. Here immunoSEQ multiplex PCR was the method, and the copy in TCRdb shows in-frame clones only, minus some. The sample holds a few hundred thousand clones; approximately 89% are singletons and the top ten take 6% to 6.5%. The sequenced sample was peripheral blood. The receptor source for this set is a woman aged 25 to 39 with COVID-19, enrolled during active disease.

The chain links TRBV11-3 to TRBJ2-1; no clear D. The germline V gene encodes CDR1 SGHNT and CDR2 YENEEA. The CDR3 sequence is 17 residues long. V lost 0 bases, J lost 3 bases, and 15 bases lay in between. Here the CDR3 reads CASSLDFPMRSYNEQFF. The CDR3 coding sequence is TGTGCCAGCAGCTTAGATTTCCCCATGAGGAGCTACAATGAGCAGTTCTTC.

This CDR3 reads CASSLTQDSPLHF. CDR3 nucleotides: TGTGCCAGCAGTCTAACACAGGATTCACCCCTCCACTTT. The chain has TRBV6-5 and TRBJ1-6; D perhaps matches TRBD1 (5 bases). Per germline, CDR1 MNHEY and CDR2 SVGAGI. V was trimmed by 5 bases and J by 8 bases, leaving 10 bases between them. The CDR3 runs 13 residues.

The rearrangement links TRBV4-3 to TRBJ1-6; the D is unclear. V was cut by 0 bases and J by 6 bases, with 9 bases left in between. CDR1 is LGHNA, CDR2 YSLEER, per germline. The CDR3 runs to 15 residues. CDR3 protein: CASSQDLRANSPLHF. The CDR3, as DNA: TGCGCCAGCAGCCAAGACCTTCGAGCTAATTCACCCCTCCACTTT.

This clone was seen a handful of times. This rearrangement joins TRBV10-3 to TRBJ1-1; no definite D call. CDR3 length: 13 amino acids. V shed 5 bases and J shed 1 base, with 8 bases lying between them. Per germline, CDR1 ENHRY and CDR2 SYGVKD. The CDR3 loop reads CAISLEGNTEAFF. CDR3 sequence (DNA): TGTGCCATCAGTCTGGAGGGGAACACTGAAGCTTTCTTT.

V gene TRBV29-1 combines with J gene TRBJ1-2; 9 nucleotides match TRBD1. The CDR3 covers 14 residues. Germline CDR1 is SQVTM and CDR2 is ANQGSEA. Trimming took 3 bases from V and 4 from J; bases not matched to a gene: 6. This chain's CDR3 is CSVDQQGAGYGYTF. DNA of the CDR3: TGCAGCGTTGACCAACAGGGGGCCGGCTATGGCTACACCTTC.

The rearrangement uses TRBV5-1 and TRBJ2-1, with TRBD2 matching over 9 bases. Germline CDR1 reads SGHRS; CDR2 reads YFSETQ. J lost 6 bases, V lost 2 bases, and 18 bases had no gene match. The CDR3 is 19 residues long. DNA of the CDR3: TGCGCCAGCAGCTTTGAAGGAGGGGTTCTAGCGGGAACTGGCAATGAGCAGTTCTTC. Encoded protein: CASSFEGGVLAGTGNEQFF.

CDR3 bases: TGTGCCAGCAGCAAATACAGTCCCCAAGAGACCCAGTACTTC. Amino acids: CASSKYSPQETQYF. V and J are TRBV5-4 and TRBJ2-5; the D is unclear. The germline gives CDR1 SGHNT, CDR2 YYREEE (reference sequence). The CDR3 spans 14 residues. V lost 4 bases and J 1 base, leaving 11 bases between the germline ends. Full variable domain (rest looked up from reference TRBV5-4 and TRBJ2-5): ETGVTQSPTHLIKTRGQQVTLRCSSQSGHNTVSWYQQALGQGPQFIFQYYREEENGRGNFPPRFSGLQFPNYSSELNVNALELDDSALYLCASSKYSPQETQYFGPGTRLLVL.

This clone was counted once. J is TRBJ2-5 and V is TRBV28; D gene uncertain. Trimming shortened V by 4 bases and J by 0 bases, and 12 bases separated the two germline ends. CDR3 length equals 15 residues. Germline V CDR1 and CDR2: MDHEN, SYDVKM. Here the CDR3 reads CASSYRQTYQETQYF. In DNA form, the CDR3 reads TGTGCCAGCAGTTATCGGCAGACATACCAAGAGACCCAGTACTTC.

J is TRBJ2-7 and V is TRBV27, with 9 bases identical to TRBD1. This CDR3 region has 13 residues. V lost 3 bases, J lost 3 bases, and 0 bases stayed unmatched. CDR1 and CDR2 (germline): MNHEY, SMNVEV (reference sequence). The DNA of the CDR3 is TGTGCCAGCAGTTTGACAGGGGGCTACGAGCAGTACTTC. This sequence encodes CASSLTGGYEQYF.

Of note for this clone: An end of the junction does not agree with germline; a read error may underlie this. This CDR3 is also generated by other DNA sequences in the sample. This rearrangement joins TRBV7-7 to TRBJ2-1; 7 bases are a match to TRBD1. In germline, CDR1 is SSHAT, CDR2 FNYEAQ (reference sequence). The CDR3 totals 13 residues. CDR3 coding DNA: TGTGCTAGCAGCCCTGACAGGGACAATGAGCAGTTCTTC. Protein sequence: CASSPDRDNEQFF.

The chain joins TRBV11-2 to TRBJ2-1, with 11 bases lining up with TRBD2. The germline V gene has CDR1 SGHAT and CDR2 FQNNGV. This CDR3 has 15 residues. The trim removed 5 bases at V and 7 bases at J, leaving 7 bases unmatched. For the CDR3, the DNA is TGTGCCAGCAGCAAGACTAGCGGGATATTTAATGAGCAGTTCTTC. Amino acids: CASSKTSGIFNEQFF.

The genes are TRBV6-2 or TRBV6-3 and TRBJ2-5; 7 bases fit TRBD1. The CDR3 covers 15 residues. V shed 5 bases and J 5 bases; nucleotides not matched to a gene: 11. CDR1 MNHEY and CDR2 SVGEGT come from the germline V gene. The CDR3 loop reads CASSPPETGSETQYF. CDR3 DNA: TGTGCCAGCAGTCCCCCAGAGACAGGGTCGGAGACCCAGTACTTC.

This chain connects TRBV7-9 to TRBJ2-1; D might be TRBD2 (5 bases). In germline, CDR1 is SEHNR, CDR2 FQNEAQ (reference sequence). CDR3 length equals 16 residues. V gave up 7 bases and J gave up 0 bases, with 16 bases separating them. Here the CDR3 reads CASTLVRRSSYNEQFF. The CDR3 coding sequence is TGTGCCAGCACCCTGGTCAGGAGGAGCTCCTACAATGAGCAGTTCTTC.

The chain is built from TRBV4-1 and TRBJ1-1; maybe TRBD1 (6 bases). Germline V CDR1 and CDR2: MGHRA, YSYEKL. This CDR3 comprises 18 residues. V was pared by 4 bases and J by 2 bases, with 23 bases between. As DNA, the CDR3 is TGCGCCAGCAGCCTCAAAGGGGCCTCGACAGGACCTAACACTGAAGCTTTCTTT. It codes for CASSLKGASTGPNTEAFF.

As DNA, the CDR3 is TGTGCCAGCAGTGAAGACCGGAGCTCCTACAATGAGCAGTTCTTC. Translated, it gives CASSEDRSSYNEQFF. V is TRBV6-1 and J is TRBJ2-1, with D unresolved. V lost 1 base to trimming and J lost 0 bases, with 7 bases between them. The CDR3 contains 15 residues. Germline loops: CDR1 MNHNS, CDR2 SASEGT.

The chain has TRBV2 and TRBJ1-5, with 10 nucleotides matching TRBD1. In germline, CDR1 is SNHLY, CDR2 FYNNEI. CDR3 length: 14 residues. Trimming removed 7 bases from V and 9 bases from J; junction bases left unmatched: 9. CDR3 bases: TGTGCCAGCACCTTTGGACAGGGGGTTAGGCCCCAGCATTTT. This encodes CASTFGQGVRPQHF. The full variable domain, in which reference TRBV2 and TRBJ1-5 provide the parts outside the CDR3, is EPEVTQTPSHQVTQMGQEVILRCVPISNHLYFYWYRQILGQKVEFLVSFYNNEISEKSEIFDDQFSVERPDGSNFTLKIRSTKLEDSAMYFCASTFGQGVRPQHFGDGTRLSIL.

The genes are TRBV25-1 and TRBJ1-6; D may be TRBD1 (5 bases). Trimming pared 7 bases from V and 7 bases from J, leaving 11 bases between. Germline CDR1 reads MGHDK; CDR2 reads SYGVNS. The CDR3 spans 13 residues. The CDR3 nucleotides read TGTGCCAGCAATTGGGGCACCAATTCACCCCTCCACTTT. It yields the protein CASNWGTNSPLHF.

This clone turned up a few times. The chain couples TRBV19 to TRBJ1-6, with no clear D. Per germline, CDR1 LNHDA and CDR2 SQIVND (reference sequence). CDR3 length: 16 amino acids. V was trimmed by 3 bases and J by 0 bases, leaving 9 bases between them. CDR3 coding DNA: TGTGCCAGTAGTATTGTGGCCAGCTCCTATAATTCACCCCTCCACTTT. Amino acids: CASSIVASSYNSPLHF.

This clone has just a few counts. The chain couples TRBV19 to TRBJ2-7; D might be TRBD2 (6 bases). V was clipped by 8 bases and J by 2 bases, with 13 bases between them. Germline-derived CDR1 and CDR2 are LNHDA and SQIVND (reference sequence). The CDR3 extends over 13 amino acids. CDR3 amino acids: CASGRDSPYEQYF. The CDR3 DNA follows: TGTGCCAGTGGAAGGGACTCTCCCTACGAGCAGTACTTC.

The chain employs TRBV19 and TRBJ2-7; D is undetermined. This CDR3 contains 14 residues. V gave up 7 bases and J gave up 3 bases, with 16 bases separating them. The germline V gene encodes CDR1 LNHDA and CDR2 SQIVND (reference sequence). Here the CDR3 DNA reads TGTGCCAGTACCCAAGGTAGCTCAAACTACGAGCAGTACTTC. It yields the protein CASTQGSSNYEQYF. The variable domain in full, completed from reference TRBV19 and TRBJ2-7, reads DGGITQSPKYLFRKEGQNVTLSCEQNLNHDAMYWYRQDPGQGLRLIYYSQIVNDFQKGDIAEGYSVSREKKESFPLTVTSAQKNPTAFYLCASTQGSSNYEQYFGPGTRLTVT.

The chain carries TRBV3-1 (or the pseudogene TRBV3-2) and TRBJ1-5; D gene uncertain. CDR1 is LGHDT and CDR2 is YNNKEL in the germline V gene (reference sequence). Trimming stripped 1 base from V and 7 bases from J, with 11 bases between. This CDR3 spans 14 amino acids. This CDR3 reads CASSQVPVSQPQHF. Written as DNA, the CDR3 is TGTGCCAGCAGCCAAGTTCCGGTATCGCAGCCCCAGCATTTT.

The V gene is TRBV6-2 or TRBV6-3, the J gene TRBJ1-6; TRBD1 agrees at 7 bases. Per the germline V gene, CDR1 is MNHEY and CDR2 is SVGEGT. The V gene end was trimmed by 5 bases and the J gene end by 0 bases; junction bases not matched to a gene: 10. The CDR3 runs 18 residues. CDR3 nucleotides: TGTGCCAGCAGTCTCCTCGCAGGGGGAAGCTCCTATAATTCACCCCTCCACTTT. Its translation is CASSLLAGGSSYNSPLHF.

This chain connects TRBV9 to TRBJ2-7; 8 nucleotides agree with TRBD1. J gave up 3 bases and V 4 bases, and 18 bases lay outside the gene matches. The CDR3 consists of 18 residues. CDR1 SGDLS and CDR2 YYNGEE come from the germline V gene. The chain's CDR3 is CASSPRTGRGQGLYEQYF. CDR3 bases: TGTGCCAGCAGCCCTCGTACGGGCAGAGGACAGGGACTCTACGAGCAGTACTTC.